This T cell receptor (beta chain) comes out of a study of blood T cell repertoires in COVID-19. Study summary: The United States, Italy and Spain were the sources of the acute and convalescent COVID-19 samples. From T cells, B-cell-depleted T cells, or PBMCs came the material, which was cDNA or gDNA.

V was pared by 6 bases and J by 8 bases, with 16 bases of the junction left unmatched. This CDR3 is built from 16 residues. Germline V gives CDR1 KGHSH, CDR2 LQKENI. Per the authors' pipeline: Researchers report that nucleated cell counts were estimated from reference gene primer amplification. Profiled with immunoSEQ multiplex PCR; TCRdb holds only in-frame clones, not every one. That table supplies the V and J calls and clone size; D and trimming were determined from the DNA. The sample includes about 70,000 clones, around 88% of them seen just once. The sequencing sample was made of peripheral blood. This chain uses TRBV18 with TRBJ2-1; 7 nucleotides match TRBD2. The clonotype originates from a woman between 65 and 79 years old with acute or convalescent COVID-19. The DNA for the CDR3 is TGTGCCAGCTCCACGAGGCGGGAGAAGGTTTGGGATGAGCAGTTCTTC. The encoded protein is CASSTRREKVWDEQFF.